A single sample is the source of the 20 T cell receptor beta chains below, sequenced in a study of regulatory T cells in long-lasting Graves disease. As to time point: newly diagnosed GD, antithyroid drugs for less than 3 months. After RNA was extracted from PBMCs, the TCR library was made from it. In building TCR beta libraries, iRepertoire HTBI primers were used together with Arm-PCR of CDR3 regions. TCRdb reprocessed the multiplex PCR reads via MiXCR and lists one record per CDR3 protein. This repertoire shows hundreds of thousands of distinct CDR3 sequences, about 20% found once; its top ten account for roughly 35%. Sample: peripheral blood mononuclear cells (PBMCs), taken at new diagnosis, from a patient treated with antithyroid drugs. The receptors shown here come from a female donor with Graves disease.

This clonotype was seen many times. The rearrangement uses TRBV4-1 and TRBJ1-1; possible D gene TRBD1, 5 bases. Deletions cut 3 bases from V and 1 base from J, with 9 bases between. The CDR3 is 14 residues long. The germline gives CDR1 MGHRA, CDR2 YSYEKL. CDR3 region: CASSHITGNTEAFF. CDR3 bases: TGCGCCAGCAGCCATATTACAGGGAACACTGAAGCTTTCTTT.

Many counts were recorded for this clonotype. The chain couples TRBV3-1 to TRBJ1-2; no reliable D call. The germline V and J ends were trimmed by 0 bases and 5 bases, with 7 bases remaining between them. Germline lookup yields CDR1 LGHDT and CDR2 YNNKEL (reference sequence). This CDR3 contains 13 residues. In DNA form, the CDR3 reads TGTGCCAGCAGCCAAGACCCTATTTATGGCTACACCTTC. It is translated as CASSQDPIYGYTF. Supplemented by reference TRBV3-1 and TRBJ1-2, the full variable domain reads DTAVSQTPKYLVTQMGNDKSIKCEQNLGHDTMYWYKQDSKKFLKIMFSYNNKELIINETVPNRFSPKSPDKAHLNLHINSLELGDSAVYFCASSQDPIYGYTFGSGTRLTVV.

This clonotype was observed a single time. Possible read error: a much larger clone is one base away. This is likely a read error, given that the CDR3 carries no conserved phenylalanine or tryptophan at its end. This chain links TRBV2 with TRBJ2-1; a possible D gene is TRBD1 (6 bases). Trimming stripped 5 bases from V and 0 bases from J, with 14 bases between. Per germline, CDR1 SNHLY and CDR2 FYNNEI. The length of the CDR3 is 16 residues. This chain's CDR3 is CASSLSGTISYNEQFL. Written as DNA, the CDR3 is TGTGCCAGCAGTTTATCAGGGACAATCTCCTACAATGAGCAGTTCTTA.

The V gene is TRBV29-1, the J gene TRBJ1-1; D is unresolved. Germline V gene sequence: CDR1 SQVTM, CDR2 ANQGSEA. This CDR3 is 13 amino acids long. V lost 4 bases and J lost 0, with 9 bases in between. Written as DNA, the CDR3 is TGCAGCGTTGTTAGGCGGCTGAACACTGAAGCTTTCTTT. This sequence encodes CSVVRRLNTEAFF.

This clonotype occurred a few times. DNA for the CDR3: TGCAGTGCGGGGAGGGGGGGTGGAGAGACCCAGTACTTC. Translation: CSAGRGGGETQYF. The chain carries TRBV20-1 and TRBJ2-5, with a weak D call TRBD2 (7 bases). The V end was cut by 6 bases, the J end by 4 bases, with 15 bases between. Germline loops: CDR1 DFQATT, CDR2 SNEGSKA (reference sequence). The CDR3 totals 13 residues.

This clonotype was counted many times. This chain uses TRBV6-1 with TRBJ2-2, with D unclear. V gave up 6 bases and J gave up 4 bases, with 9 bases separating them. In germline, CDR1 is MNHNS, CDR2 SASEGT. CDR3 size: 13 residues. The CDR3 here is CASSPTSTGELFF. As DNA, the CDR3 is TGTGCCAGCAGCCCCACATCCACCGGGGAGCTGTTTTTT.

This clonotype was detected ten times or more. The CDR3 DNA follows: TGTGCCAGTAGTACTTCAGGGGGCCACACAGATACGCAGTATTTT. This gives the protein CASSTSGGHTDTQYF. The chain carries TRBV19 and TRBJ2-3, with 8 bases that match TRBD1. Germline V gives CDR1 LNHDA, CDR2 SQIVND (reference sequence). This CDR3 spans 15 amino acids. The junction had 5 bases not matched to a gene; V was cut back by 4 bases and J by 2 bases.

This clonotype was seen at least ten times. The gene calls are TRBV27 and TRBJ1-4; D unclear. The CDR3 has 15 amino acids. The germline V and J ends were trimmed by 0 bases and 0 bases, with 5 bases remaining between them. The germline gives CDR1 MNHEY, CDR2 SMNVEV (reference sequence). Written as DNA, the CDR3 is TGTGCCAGCAGTTTATCCGGGGCAACTAATGAAAAACTGTTTTTT. Translated, it gives CASSLSGATNEKLFF.

This clonotype was picked up many times. This sequence joins TRBV28 and TRBJ2-5, with D unclear. This CDR3 is 15 amino acids long. CDR1 and CDR2 from the germline V gene are MDHEN and SYDVKM. Trimming stripped 3 bases from V and 3 bases from J, with 14 bases between. The CDR3 nucleotides are TGTGCCAGCAGTTTGGTCATTCTGCCGGAAGAGACCCAGTACTTC. It codes for CASSLVILPEETQYF.

This clonotype has a count of ten or more. V and J are TRBV7-9 and TRBJ2-7, with a possible D match to TRBD1 (7 bases). Trimming stripped 5 bases from V and 3 bases from J, with 17 bases between. Germline CDR1 SEHNR, CDR2 FQNEAQ (reference sequence). The CDR3 consists of 15 residues. CDR3 sequence (DNA): TGTGCCAGCAGCGGGGGGAAGGGGGCAGTCTACGAGCAGTACTTC. Residues: CASSGGKGAVYEQYF.

In this sample, this clonotype turned up many times. The chain carries TRBV19 and TRBJ2-2; D unresolved. The CDR3 spans 15 residues. Germline V gene data show CDR1 as LNHDA and CDR2 as SQIVND (reference sequence). The germline V and J ends were trimmed by 1 base and 8 bases, with 14 bases remaining between them. For the CDR3, the DNA is TGTGCCAGTAGTATAGTCCTGGCAAGAGGAGGGGAGCTGTTTTTT. It codes for CASSIVLARGGELFF.

This clonotype has only a few counts. This chain links TRBV5-5 with TRBJ1-2, with D perhaps matching TRBD1 (5 bases). The CDR3 sequence is 13 residues long. V dropped 0 bases and J dropped 6 bases, with 9 bases sitting between them. Germline assignment: CDR1 SGHKS and CDR2 YYEKEE (reference sequence). CDR3 in DNA: TGTGCCAGCAGCTTGGGGGGGAGCGATGGCTACACCTTC. Translating gives CASSLGGSDGYTF.

In this sample, this clonotype turned up many times. V usage is TRBV6-5 and J usage is TRBJ1-2; D is unclear. Looked up from germline, CDR1 is MNHEY and CDR2 is SVGAGI. V was pared by 0 bases and J by 6 bases, with 8 bases between. The CDR3 consists of 13 residues. The CDR3 DNA follows: TGTGCCAGCAGTTACTCCCCAGAGGATGGCTACACCTTC. This codes for CASSYSPEDGYTF.

There are many counts of this clonotype. The chain couples TRBV28 to TRBJ1-5; 9 positions agree with TRBD1. The junction had 6 bases not matched to a gene; V was cut back by 7 bases and J by 5 bases. The CDR3 sequence is 14 residues long. CDR1 MDHEN and CDR2 SYDVKM come from the germline V gene. Written as DNA, the CDR3 is TGTGCCAGCACCCTCACAGGGGGCGATCAGCCCCAGCATTTT. This sequence encodes CASTLTGGDQPQHF.

The table lists this clonotype with many counts. The chain has TRBV20-1 and TRBJ2-7; D remains unclear. V dropped 7 bases and J dropped 1 base, with 11 bases sitting between them. The germline V gene has CDR1 DFQATT and CDR2 SNEGSKA (reference sequence). The CDR3 contains 12 residues. CDR3 DNA: TGCAGTGGAAGCAGGAGTTCCTACGAGCAGTACTTC. The encoded protein is CSGSRSSYEQYF.

This clonotype occurred many times. This sequence joins TRBV2 and TRBJ2-7; D gene unclear. CDR3 length equals 14 residues. The ends were cut back, 5 bases at V and 0 bases at J, with 11 bases in the middle. The germline CDR1 and CDR2 sequences are SNHLY and FYNNEI. CDR3 bases: TGTGCCAGCAGTTTCACGGAGCTCTCCTACGAGCAGTACTTC. It is translated as CASSFTELSYEQYF.

This clonotype has a handful of counts. This sequence joins TRBV19 and TRBJ1-2, with 7 bases identical to TRBD1. The ends lost 3 bases at V and 8 bases at J; junction bases unmatched: 9. The CDR3 loop spans 14 amino acids. The germline V gene has CDR1 LNHDA and CDR2 SQIVND (reference sequence). The CDR3 nucleotides read TGTGCCAGTAGTATGGAACAGGGGAGGTACGGCTACACCTTC. It is translated as CASSMEQGRYGYTF.

The rearrangement joins TRBV20-1 to TRBJ2-2; D perhaps matches TRBD2 (6 bases). The CDR3 covers 15 residues. Trimming cost V 5 bases and J 6 bases, with 19 bases left between them. Germline values: CDR1 DFQATT, CDR2 SNEGSKA (reference sequence). DNA of the CDR3: TGCAGTGCTGCTGGCGGGGCCTTTGGGCCCGGGGAGCTGTTTTTT. It yields the protein CSAAGGAFGPGELFF.

V usage is TRBV12-3 or TRBV12-4 and J usage is TRBJ2-3; D is ambiguous. The CDR3 is 11 residues long. V was trimmed by 10 bases and J by 6 bases, leaving 11 bases between them. This CDR3 is CATSRSDTQYF. CDR3 nucleotide sequence: TGTGCCACAAGCCGGTCGGATACGCAGTATTTT.

This clonotype was counted ten times or more. The chain combines TRBV5-1 with TRBJ1-1; TRBD1 agrees at 7 bases. V trimming: 0 bases; J trimming: 2 bases; junction bases outside the gene matches: 7. Per germline, CDR1 SGHRS and CDR2 YFSETQ. This CDR3 spans 16 amino acids. The CDR3 bases are TGCGCCAGCAGCTTGGCCGGGACAGCCTTCAACACTGAAGCTTTCTTT. Translated, it gives CASSLAGTAFNTEAFF.